This TCR beta chain derives from a study of blood T cell repertoires in COVID-19. Background on the study: Whether acute or convalescent, the COVID-19 samples came from the United States, Italy and Spain. The analysed material was cDNA or gDNA that came from T cells, B-cell-depleted T cells, or PBMCs.

The CDR3 totals 16 residues. The germline V gene encodes CDR1 KGHSH and CDR2 LQKENI. With 2 bases removed from V and 6 bases from J, the gap between germline ends came to 14 bases. As originally analysed: Amplification with reference gene primers provided the estimates of nucleated cell counts. Libraries were prepared by immunoSEQ multiplex PCR; TCRdb keeps only in-frame clonotypes and omits some of them. V and J calls and clone size come straight from that table; D and trimming were deduced from the DNA. The data contain 200,000 to 300,000 clones, over 75% of them singletons. The clonotype comes from a human donor in a cohort sampled during active COVID-19. The sample comprised peripheral blood. The genes are TRBV18 and TRBJ1-6; possible D gene TRBD1, 5 bases. The CDR3 DNA is TGTGCCAGCTCACCAGGGGCGGCCGGAATTAATTCACCCCTCCACTTT. It specifies CASSPGAAGINSPLHF.